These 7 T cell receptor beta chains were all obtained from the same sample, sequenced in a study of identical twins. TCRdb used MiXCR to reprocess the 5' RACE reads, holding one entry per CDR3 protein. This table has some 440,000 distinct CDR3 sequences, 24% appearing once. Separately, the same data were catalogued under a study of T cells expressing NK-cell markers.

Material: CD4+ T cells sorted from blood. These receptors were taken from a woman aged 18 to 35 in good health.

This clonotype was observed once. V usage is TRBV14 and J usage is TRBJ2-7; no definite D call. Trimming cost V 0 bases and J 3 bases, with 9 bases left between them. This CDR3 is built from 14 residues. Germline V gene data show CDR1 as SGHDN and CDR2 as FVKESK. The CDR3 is CASSQEGSYYEQYF. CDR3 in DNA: TGTGCCAGCAGCCAAGAGGGATCTTACTACGAGCAGTACTTC.

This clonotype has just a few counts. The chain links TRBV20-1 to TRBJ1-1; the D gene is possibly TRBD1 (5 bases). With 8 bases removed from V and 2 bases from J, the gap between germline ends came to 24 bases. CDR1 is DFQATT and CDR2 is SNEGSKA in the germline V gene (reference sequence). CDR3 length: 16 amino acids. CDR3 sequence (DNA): TGCAGTCCGCGCGCAGGGCCGGGAGCACTAAACACTGAAGCTTTCTTT. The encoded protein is CSPRAGPGALNTEAFF.

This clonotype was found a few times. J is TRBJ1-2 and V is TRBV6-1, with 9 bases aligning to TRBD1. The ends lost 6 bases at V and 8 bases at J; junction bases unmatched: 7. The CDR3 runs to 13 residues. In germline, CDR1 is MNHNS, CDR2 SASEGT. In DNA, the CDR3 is TGTGCCAGCAGAACAGGGGGCGCGCGGGGCTACACCTTC. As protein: CASRTGGARGYTF.

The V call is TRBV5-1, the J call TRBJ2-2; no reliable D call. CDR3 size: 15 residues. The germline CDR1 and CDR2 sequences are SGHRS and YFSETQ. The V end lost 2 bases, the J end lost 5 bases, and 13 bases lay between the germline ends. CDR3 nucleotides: TGCGCCAGCAGCTTTTATTCCGGTCGGACCGGGGAGCTGTTTTTT. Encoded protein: CASSFYSGRTGELFF. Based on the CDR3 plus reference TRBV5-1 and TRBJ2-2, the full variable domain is KAGVTQTPRYLIKTRGQQVTLSCSPISGHRSVSWYQQTPGQGLQFLFEYFSETQRNKGNFPGRFSGRQFSNSRSEMNVSTLELGDSALYLCASSFYSGRTGELFFGEGSRLTVL.

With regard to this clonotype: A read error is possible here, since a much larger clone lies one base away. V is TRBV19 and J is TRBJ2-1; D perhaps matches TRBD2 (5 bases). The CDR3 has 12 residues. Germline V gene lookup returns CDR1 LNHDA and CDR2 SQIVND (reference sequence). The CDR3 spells CASRPEGSLRIF. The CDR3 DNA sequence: TGTGCCAGTAGACCAGAGGGCTCCCTGCGGATCTTC. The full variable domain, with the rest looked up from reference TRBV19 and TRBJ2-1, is DGGITQSPKYLFRKEGQNVTLSCEQNLNHDAMYWYRQDPGQGLRLIYYSQIVNDFQKGDIAEGYSVSREKKESFPLTVTSAQKNPTAFYLCASRPEGSLRIFGPGTRLTVL.

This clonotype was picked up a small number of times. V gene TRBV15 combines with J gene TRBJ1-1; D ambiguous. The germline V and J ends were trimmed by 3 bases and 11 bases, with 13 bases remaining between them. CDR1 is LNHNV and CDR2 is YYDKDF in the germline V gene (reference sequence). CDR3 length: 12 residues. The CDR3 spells CATSSLDGGAFF. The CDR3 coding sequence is TGTGCCACCAGCAGTTTGGATGGAGGGGCTTTCTTT.

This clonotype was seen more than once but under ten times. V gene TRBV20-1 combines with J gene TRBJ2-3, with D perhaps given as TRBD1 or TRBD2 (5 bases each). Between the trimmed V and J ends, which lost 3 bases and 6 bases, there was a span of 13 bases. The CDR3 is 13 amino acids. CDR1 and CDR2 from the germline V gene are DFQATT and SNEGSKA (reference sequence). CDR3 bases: TGCAGTGCTAGGGGGCGGGCCGGGGATACGCAGTATTTT. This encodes CSARGRAGDTQYF.